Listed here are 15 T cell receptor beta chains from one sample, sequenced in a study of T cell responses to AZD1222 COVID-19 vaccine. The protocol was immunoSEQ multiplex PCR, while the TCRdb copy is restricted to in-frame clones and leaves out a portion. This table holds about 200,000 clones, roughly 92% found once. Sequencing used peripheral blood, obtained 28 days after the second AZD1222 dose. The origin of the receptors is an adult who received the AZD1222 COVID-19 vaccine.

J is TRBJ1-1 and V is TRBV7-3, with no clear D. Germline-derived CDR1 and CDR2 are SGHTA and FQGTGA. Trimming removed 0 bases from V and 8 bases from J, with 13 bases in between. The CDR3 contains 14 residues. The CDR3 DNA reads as TGTGCCAGCAGCTTAACTGGAGCGCAGGACGAAGCTTTCTTT. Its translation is CASSLTGAQDEAFF.

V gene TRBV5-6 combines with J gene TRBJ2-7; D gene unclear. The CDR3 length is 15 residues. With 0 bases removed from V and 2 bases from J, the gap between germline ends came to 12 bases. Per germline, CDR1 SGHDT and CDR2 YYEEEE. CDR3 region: CASSLVGPSTYEQYF. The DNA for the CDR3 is TGTGCCAGCAGCTTGGTAGGGCCCTCTACCTACGAGCAGTACTTC.

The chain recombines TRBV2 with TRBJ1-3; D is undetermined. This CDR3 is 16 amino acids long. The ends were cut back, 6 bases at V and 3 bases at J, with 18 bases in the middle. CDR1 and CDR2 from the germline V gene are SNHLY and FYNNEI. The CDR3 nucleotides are TGTGCCAGCAGAGGCTTGGCTCAGGTGGATGGAAACACCATATATTTT. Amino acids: CASRGLAQVDGNTIYF.

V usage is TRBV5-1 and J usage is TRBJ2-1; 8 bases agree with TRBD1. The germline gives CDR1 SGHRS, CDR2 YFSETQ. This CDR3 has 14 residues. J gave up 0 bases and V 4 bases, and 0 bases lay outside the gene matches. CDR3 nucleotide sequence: TGCGCCAGCAGCCAGGGGGCCTCCTACAATGAGCAGTTCTTC. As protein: CASSQGASYNEQFF.

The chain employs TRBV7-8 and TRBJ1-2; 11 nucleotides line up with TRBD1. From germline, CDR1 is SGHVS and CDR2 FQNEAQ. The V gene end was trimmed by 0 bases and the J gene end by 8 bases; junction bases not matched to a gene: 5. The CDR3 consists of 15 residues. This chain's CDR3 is CASSLALGQGGGYTF. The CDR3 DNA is TGTGCCAGCAGCTTAGCGCTGGGACAGGGGGGAGGCTACACCTTC.

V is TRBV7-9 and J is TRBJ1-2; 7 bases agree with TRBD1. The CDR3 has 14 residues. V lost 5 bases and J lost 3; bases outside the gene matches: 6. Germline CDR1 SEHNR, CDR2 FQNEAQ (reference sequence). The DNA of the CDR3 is TGTGCCAGCAGCCGGACAGGCTTTGACTATGGCTACACCTTC. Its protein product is CASSRTGFDYGYTF.

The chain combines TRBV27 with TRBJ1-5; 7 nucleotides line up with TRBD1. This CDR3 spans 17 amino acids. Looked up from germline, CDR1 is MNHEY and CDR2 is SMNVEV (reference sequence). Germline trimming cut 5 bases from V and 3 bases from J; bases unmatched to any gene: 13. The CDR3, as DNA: TGTGCCAGCAGTGCTACAGGGGCAGCGAGCCTCAATCAGCCCCAGCATTTT. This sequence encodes CASSATGAASLNQPQHF.

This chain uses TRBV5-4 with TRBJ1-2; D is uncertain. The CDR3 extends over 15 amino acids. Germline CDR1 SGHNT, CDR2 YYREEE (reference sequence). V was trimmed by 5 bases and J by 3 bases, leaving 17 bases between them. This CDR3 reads CASRLSRSGDYGYTF. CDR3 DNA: TGTGCCAGCAGGTTGTCCAGGTCCGGGGACTATGGCTACACCTTC.

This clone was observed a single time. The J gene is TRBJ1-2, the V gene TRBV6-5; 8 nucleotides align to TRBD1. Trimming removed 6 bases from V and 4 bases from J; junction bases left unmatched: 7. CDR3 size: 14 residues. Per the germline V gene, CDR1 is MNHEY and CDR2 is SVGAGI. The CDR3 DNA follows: TGTGCCAGCAGCTTTTCAGGGGGCAGCTATGGCTACACCTTC. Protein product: CASSFSGGSYGYTF.

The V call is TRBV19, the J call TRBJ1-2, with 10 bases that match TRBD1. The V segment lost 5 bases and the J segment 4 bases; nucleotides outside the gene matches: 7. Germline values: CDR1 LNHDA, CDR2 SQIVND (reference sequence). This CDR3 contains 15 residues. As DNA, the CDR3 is TGTGCCAGTAGTGCTTGGACAGGGGGAAGCTATGGCTACACCTTC. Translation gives CASSAWTGGSYGYTF. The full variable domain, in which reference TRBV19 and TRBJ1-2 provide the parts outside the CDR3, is DGGITQSPKYLFRKEGQNVTLSCEQNLNHDAMYWYRQDPGQGLRLIYYSQIVNDFQKGDIAEGYSVSREKKESFPLTVTSAQKNPTAFYLCASSAWTGGSYGYTFGSGTRLTVV.

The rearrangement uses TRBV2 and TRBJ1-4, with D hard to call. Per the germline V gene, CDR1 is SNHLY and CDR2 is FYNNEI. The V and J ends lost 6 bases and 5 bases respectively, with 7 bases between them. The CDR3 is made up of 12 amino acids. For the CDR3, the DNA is TGTGCCAGCAGCCAGGAAAATGAAAAACTGTTTTTT. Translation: CASSQENEKLFF.

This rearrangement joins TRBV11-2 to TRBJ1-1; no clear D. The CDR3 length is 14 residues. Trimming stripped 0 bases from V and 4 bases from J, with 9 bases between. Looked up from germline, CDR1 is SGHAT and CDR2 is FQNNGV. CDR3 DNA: TGTGCCAGCAGCTTAGATCGGATAAGCACTGAAGCTTTCTTT. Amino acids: CASSLDRISTEAFF. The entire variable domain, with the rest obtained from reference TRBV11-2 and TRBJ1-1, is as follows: EAGVAQSPRYKIIEKRQSVAFWCNPISGHATLYWYQQILGQGPKLLIQFQNNGVVDDSQLPKDRFSAERLKGVDSTLKIQPAKLEDSAVYLCASSLDRISTEAFFGQGTRLTVV.

The CDR3 sequence: CASSPGGRTEAFF. DNA for the CDR3: TGTGCCAGCAGCCCCGGTGGGAGGACTGAAGCTTTCTTT. The V and J genes are TRBV6-2 or TRBV6-3 and TRBJ1-1; D uncertain. Germline loops: CDR1 MNHEY, CDR2 SVGEGT. The CDR3 covers 13 residues. Trimming shortened V by 6 bases and J by 5 bases, and 13 bases separated the two germline ends.

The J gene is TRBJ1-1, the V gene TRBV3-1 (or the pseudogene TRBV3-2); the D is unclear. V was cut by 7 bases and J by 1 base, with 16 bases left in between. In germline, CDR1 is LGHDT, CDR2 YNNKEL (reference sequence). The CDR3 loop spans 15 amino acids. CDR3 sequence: CASTLEGGPNTEAFF. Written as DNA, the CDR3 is TGTGCCAGCACCCTTGAGGGAGGGCCGAACACTGAAGCTTTCTTT.

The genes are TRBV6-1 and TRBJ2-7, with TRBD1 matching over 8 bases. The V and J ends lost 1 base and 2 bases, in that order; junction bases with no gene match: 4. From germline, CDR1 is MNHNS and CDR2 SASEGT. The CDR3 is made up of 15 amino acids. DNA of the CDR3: TGTGCCAGCAGTGAAGGGACAGGGTTAACCTACGAGCAGTACTTC. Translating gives CASSEGTGLTYEQYF.